A single TCR beta chain is shown here with its context. No cognate antigen has been identified for it. Per-base qualities were not stored, and no clone one base away is much larger. This sample stems from a study of shared clonotypes between healthy human individuals (dated by TCRdb to the early 2020s). In terms of the full investigation: The cohort comprised a couple of women and three men aged 18 to 49 years. To estimate repertoire size and how much clonotypes are shared between individuals, the study performed deep sequencing of blood TCR repertoires from about five healthy adults. Different laboratories and diverse techniques were used to prepare libraries and sequence TCR repertoires, to increase sequencing depth and limit assay-specific biases. Each donor's leukapheresis produced roughly between roughly 0.85 and 10 billion PBMCs. What the authors observed across the whole study: Only blood was sampled, and tissue TCR repertoires likely differ from those in blood. Pairwise subsampling indicated that sequencing depth was expected to affect the degree of clonotype sharing among donors. The genetic and exposure-history diversity represented was limited by the small number of donors.

The donors were healthy, HIV-negative adults with no recently reported acute infections or vaccinations. Every donor was a Caucasian adult living in Nashville, Tennessee, USA. In the unsorted samples, 70 million to 90 million PBMCs were counted, and genomic DNA was extracted using the QIAamp DNA Blood Mini kit. Blood was obtained by leukapheresis, after which PBMCs were separated by Ficoll-Histopaque density gradient centrifugation and cryopreserved in liquid nitrogen vapor phase. TCR CDR3 regions were amplified from genomic DNA by multiplex PCR using the deep immunoSEQ assay. Extracted genomic DNA from each cell subset was spread evenly across all wells of several immunoSEQ 96-well plates, with each plate serving as a replicate. For unsorted PBMC, roughly 300 ng of genomic DNA, equivalent to about 30,000 T cell genomes, went into each replicate PCR. Ten immunoSEQ deep assay plates were used to sequence unsorted PBMC genomic DNA. Purified libraries were measured with a Qubit 3.0 fluorometer, size-checked on a Bioanalyzer 2100, and measured again with the KAPA Library Quantification kit. Each immunoSEQ 96-well plate was sequenced on its own single-read 150-cycle Illumina NextSeq 550 flow cell. Per the source publication's procedure: Because the immunoSEQ output included only junctional sequences and no quality scores, the filtering could not be the same as the filtering used for full-length reads. To assign V/J genes and CDR3, sequences were annotated using PyIR, a Python wrapper for IgBLAST v1.9, with IMGT germline references. Any read was removed if the V/J assignment was weak (E-value above 1e-6), the CDR3 was missing, or the read contained stop codons, out-of-frame junctions, or ambiguous translated residues. A V3J clonotype was defined by an identical inferred V gene, J gene, and CDR3 amino acid sequence. Percentage overlap between repertoires was computed as shared unique clonotypes divided by the size of the smaller repertoire. Repertoire richness was assessed with RTK rarefaction, the Chao1 estimator, and Recon v2.1 estimates of unobserved clonotypes. TCRdb took over this immuneACCESS table, retaining in-frame rearrangements with V and J assigned. Such tables are incomplete; in checked studies, under half of the missing clones stem from an unresolved V gene, and the remainder is unexplained. D and trimming come from the DNA, and the V and J calls and clone size come from that table. This sample comprises around 500,000 clones, less than 80% of them detected only once. Clones ranked in the top ten supply approximately 12% of the sample.

The junction shows trimming of 1 base on V and 5 bases on J, plus 20 bases between the germline ends. Sequences MNHNS (CDR1) and SASEGT (CDR2) are obtained from the germline V gene. The CDR3 goes from the cysteine to the phenylalanine over 17 residues. The sequence is cut down to CDR3 DNA, 51 bases in frame from base 1. The sequencing input was PBMCs. This sequence originates from a woman between 40 and 55 years old in good health. Some clones in this sample may be carry-over from other donors' samples. The chain was built from TRBV6-1 and TRBJ1-2; the best D guess is TRBD1, with 5 bases matching. The nucleotide sequence reads as follows: TGTGCCAGCAGTGAAGGTTTAAGACGGGGGGGTGGATATGGCTACACCTTC. Its product reads: CASSEGLRRGGGYGYTF.